This T cell receptor (beta chain) was identified during a study of Graves' ophthalmopathy and Graves' hyperthyroidism. General study points: With a specificity of 72.22% and a sensitivity of approximately 68%, the model predicted ophthalmopathy progression. Among expanded thyroid clonotypes above 0.001 frequency, most also occurred in blood.

If patients had other autoimmune diseases, uncontrolled infections, pregnancy or lactation, they were excluded. The J segment lost 3 bases and the V segment lost 3 bases, leaving 5 bases of the junction unmatched. The CDR3 extends over 18 amino acids. Germline V gene sequence: CDR1 MDHEN, CDR2 SYDVKM. RNA transcripts were the source from which TCR beta CDR3 regions were amplified. First-round RT-PCR with HTBI primers preceded a second-round multiplex PCR. One entry per CDR3 protein results from TCRdb running MiXCR on the multiplex PCR reads. The sample holds about 370,000 distinct CDR3 sequences, approximately 17% seen once. In this sample, this clonotype turned up many times. Its antigen is unidentified.

The chain has TRBV28 and TRBJ2-4; 16 bases are a match to TRBD2. The sequenced material came from peripheral blood. The receptor was derived from an adult woman with stable Graves' hyperthyroidism. The CDR3, as DNA: TGTGCCAGCAGTTTGGGGACTAGCGGGAGGGCCGTCAAAAACATTCAGTACTTC. It is translated as CASSLGTSGRAVKNIQYF.